The 14 T cell receptor beta chains below all came from one sample that was sequenced in a study of T cells after yellow fever vaccination (dated by TCRdb to between 2019 and 2020). The library was produced with 5' RACE. Sequencing was carried out with an Illumina NovaSeq 6000. TCRdb's own reprocessing of the public reads used fastp at Q25 and MiXCR and kept productive beta chains. Identical CDR3 proteins give one entry, which carries the most common genes and DNA. The sample profile shows a few hundred thousand distinct CDR3 sequences; around 10% of them were found once. The ten largest account for 3% to 3.5% of the sample. The sample's treatment or condition label is to be understood as: live attenuated yellow fever vaccine strain. Sequencing was performed on CD4+ T cells sorted from PBMCs, taken 5 days after the yellow fever booster vaccination. These receptor sequences come from a man aged 18 to 30 who received the YFV17D yellow fever vaccine.

This clonotype was recorded many times. CDR3 nucleotide sequence: TGTGCCAGCAGCCTTACGGACGGGAACACTGAAGCTTTCTTT. It codes for CASSLTDGNTEAFF. The chain joins TRBV4-2 to TRBJ1-1; D not certain. Germline V lookup: CDR1 LGHNA, CDR2 YNFKEQ. V was cut by 4 bases and J by 1 base, with 10 bases left in between. This CDR3 contains 14 residues.

This clonotype was recorded at least ten times. This chain joins TRBV30 and TRBJ2-5, with D hard to call. The germline V gene encodes CDR1 GTSNPN and CDR2 SVGIG (reference sequence). This CDR3 is built from 14 residues. Trimming took off 2 bases at V and 1 base at J, with 11 bases between the two ends. The chain's CDR3 is CAWSFTTRQETQYF. In DNA form, the CDR3 reads TGTGCCTGGAGTTTTACGACCCGCCAAGAGACCCAGTACTTC. Together with reference TRBV30 and TRBJ2-5, the CDR3 gives the full variable domain: SQTIHQWPATLVQPVGSPLSLECTVEGTSNPNLYWYRQAAGRGLQLLFYSVGIGQISSEVPQNLSASRPQDRQFILSSKKLLLSDSGFYLCAWSFTTRQETQYFGPGTRLLVL.

This clonotype occurred a few times. This chain links TRBV12-3 or TRBV12-4 with TRBJ2-1; TRBD2 aligns across 12 bases. The CDR3 consists of 16 residues. V trimming: 6 bases; J trimming: 5 bases; junction bases outside the gene matches: 8. The CDR3 is CASRVSSGGADNEQFF. The DNA of the CDR3 is TGTGCCAGCAGGGTATCTAGCGGGGGGGCCGACAATGAGCAGTTCTTC.

The chain employs TRBV2 and TRBJ1-3, with a weak D call TRBD1 (5 bases). This CDR3 region has 16 residues. V gave up 7 bases and J gave up 3 bases, with 19 bases separating them. Germline V gene data show CDR1 as SNHLY and CDR2 as FYNNEI. The CDR3 protein is CASTLSREFHGNTIYF. The CDR3 nucleotides read TGTGCCAGCACCTTGTCCAGGGAGTTCCATGGAAACACCATATATTTT.

This clonotype was recorded many times. The chain links TRBV5-6 to TRBJ1-5; D is undetermined. This CDR3 comprises 15 residues. The V end lost 0 bases, the J end lost 7 bases, and 14 bases lay between the germline ends. CDR1 is SGHDT and CDR2 is YYEEEE in the germline V gene. In nucleotides, the CDR3 is TGTGCCAGCAGCTTGGGCCGGGGATCTGTGCAGCCCCAGCATTTT. Encoded protein: CASSLGRGSVQPQHF.

This rearrangement joins TRBV7-2 to TRBJ2-3, with D possibly being TRBD1 (6 bases). The CDR3 is 14 residues long. V dropped 9 bases and J dropped 3 bases, with 16 bases sitting between them. Germline V gene sequence: CDR1 SGHTA, CDR2 FQGNSA. CDR3 protein: CASKQGRGTDTQYF. The CDR3 bases are TGTGCCAGTAAGCAGGGCAGGGGTACAGATACGCAGTATTTT.

This chain joins TRBV5-1 and TRBJ1-1, with 7 bases fitting TRBD1. Germline V gene lookup returns CDR1 SGHRS and CDR2 YFSETQ. After removal of 0 bases from V and 5 bases from J, the junction contained 7 bases not matched to a gene. The CDR3 has 15 amino acids. CDR3 sequence reads: CASSLETGDGTEAFF. As DNA, the CDR3 is TGCGCCAGCAGCTTGGAAACAGGGGATGGGACTGAAGCTTTCTTT.

CDR3 nucleotide sequence: TGTGCCAGCTCGGTGGGACTAGCTTTCACCGGGGAGCTGTTTTTT. This encodes CASSVGLAFTGELFF. The chain uses TRBV18 and TRBJ2-2, with 9 bases lining up with TRBD2. From germline, CDR1 is KGHSH and CDR2 LQKENI. The CDR3 is 15 residues long. With V trimmed by 6 bases and J by 4 bases, 6 bases remained unmatched.

The CDR3 DNA reads TGTGCCAGCAGCTTAGGACAGGGTTGGCGCAATCAGCCCCAGCATTTT. It is translated as CASSLGQGWRNQPQHF. The chain links TRBV11-2 to TRBJ1-5; TRBD1 agrees at 7 bases. The CDR3 loop spans 16 amino acids. V shed 1 base and J 2 bases; nucleotides not matched to a gene: 5. CDR1 and CDR2 (germline): SGHAT, FQNNGV.

CDR3 sequence reads: CASRSRRDSGELFF. CDR3 in DNA: TGTGCCAGCAGGTCGCGCAGGGACTCCGGGGAGCTGTTTTTT. V is TRBV7-2 and J is TRBJ2-2, with D possibly being TRBD2 (6 bases). The CDR3 totals 14 residues. In germline, CDR1 is SGHTA, CDR2 FQGNSA. Deletions cut 6 bases from V and 6 bases from J, with 14 bases between.

The CDR3 coding sequence is TGTGCCAGCAGCCAAGAATGGGGGGAGGCAAATGAGCAGTTCTTC. It is translated as CASSQEWGEANEQFF. The chain joins TRBV4-2 to TRBJ2-1; tentative D call: TRBD2 (6 bases). The germline V gene encodes CDR1 LGHNA and CDR2 YNFKEQ. The length of the CDR3 is 15 residues. V lost 0 bases, J lost 7 bases, and 13 bases lay in between.

The chain recombines TRBV12-3 or TRBV12-4 with TRBJ1-5; 9 nucleotides align to TRBD1. The CDR3 is made up of 15 amino acids. Trimming cost V 5 bases and J 3 bases; bases outside gene matches: 5. The CDR3 DNA reads TGTGCCAGCAGTCACCGGGACAGGGACAATCAGCCCCAGCATTTT. This encodes CASSHRDRDNQPQHF.

This clonotype was seen only a few times. This chain links TRBV5-6 with TRBJ1-2; 9 bases agree with TRBD1. Germline V gene lookup returns CDR1 SGHDT and CDR2 YYEEEE. Trimming at V came to 8 bases and at J to 2 bases, leaving 4 bases not matched to a gene. The CDR3 totals 13 residues. CDR3 amino acids: CASGTGPNYGYTF. Here the CDR3 DNA reads TGTGCCAGTGGGACAGGGCCCAACTATGGCTACACCTTC.

The CDR3 here is CASTRTGRSYNSPLHF. In nucleotides, the CDR3 is TGTGCCAGTACCCGGACAGGGCGGTCCTATAATTCACCCCTCCACTTT. The chain combines TRBV19 with TRBJ1-6; TRBD1 matches at 8 bases. Per the germline V gene, CDR1 is LNHDA and CDR2 is SQIVND (reference sequence). The CDR3 sequence is 16 residues long. V gave up 7 bases and J gave up 1 base; unmatched junction bases: 6.